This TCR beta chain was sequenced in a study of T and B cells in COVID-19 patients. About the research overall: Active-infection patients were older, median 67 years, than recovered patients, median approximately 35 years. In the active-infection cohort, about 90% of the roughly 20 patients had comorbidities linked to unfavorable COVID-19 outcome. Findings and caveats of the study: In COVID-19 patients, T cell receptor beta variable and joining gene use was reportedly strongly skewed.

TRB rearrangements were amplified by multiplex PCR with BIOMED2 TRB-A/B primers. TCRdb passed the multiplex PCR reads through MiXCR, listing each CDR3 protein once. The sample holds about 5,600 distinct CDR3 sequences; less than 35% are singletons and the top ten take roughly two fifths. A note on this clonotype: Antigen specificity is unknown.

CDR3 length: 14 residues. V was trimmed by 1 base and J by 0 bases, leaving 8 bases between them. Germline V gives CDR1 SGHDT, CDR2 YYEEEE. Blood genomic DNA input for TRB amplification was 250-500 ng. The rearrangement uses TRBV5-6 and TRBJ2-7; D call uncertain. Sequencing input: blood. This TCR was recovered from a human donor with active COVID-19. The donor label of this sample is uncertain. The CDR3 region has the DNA TGTGCCAGCAGCTTGAGCCGAGACTCCTACGAGCAGTACTTC. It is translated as CASSLSRDSYEQYF.